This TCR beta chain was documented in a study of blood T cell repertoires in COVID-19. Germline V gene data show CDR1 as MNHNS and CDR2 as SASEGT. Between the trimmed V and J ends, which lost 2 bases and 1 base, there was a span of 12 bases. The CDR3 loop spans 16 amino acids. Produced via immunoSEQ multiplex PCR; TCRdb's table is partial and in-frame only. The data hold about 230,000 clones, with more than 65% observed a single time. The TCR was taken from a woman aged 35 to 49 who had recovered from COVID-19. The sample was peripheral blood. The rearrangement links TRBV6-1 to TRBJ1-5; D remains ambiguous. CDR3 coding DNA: TGTGCCAGCAGTGAAAGCGTGGGTAGGAGCAATCAGCCCCAGCATTTT. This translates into CASSESVGRSNQPQHF.